This T cell receptor (beta chain) stems from a study of T cell repertoires in cytomegalovirus infection. At the level of the study: HLA-C-restricted CMV epitopes, recently identified, and well-studied HLA-B-restricted ones were used by the study. It can be stated that public TCR beta signatures indicated CMV infection as well as a matching HLA type.

Study conclusions and caveats: Accumulated public TCR beta family frequency recognized individuals carrying CMV together with the relevant HLA. The response measured ex vivo was dominated by TCR beta clonotypes (HLA-C-restricted and CMV-specific).

Notes on this clonotype: The antigen remains unidentified. Lacking the conserved final phenylalanine or tryptophan, this CDR3 likely reflects a read error.

The CDR3 is 14 amino acids. V lost 2 bases to trimming and J lost 4 bases, with 12 bases between them. The germline V gene has CDR1 SGHTA and CDR2 FQGNSA. TCRdb reanalysed the reads using MiXCR and keeps one entry per CDR3 protein. The sample lists just over 450,000 distinct CDR3 sequences, approximately 42% occurring once. The source material was cultured PBMCs, sampled from culture after CMV antigen stimulation. The receptor comes from a human donor in good health (CMV status not recorded). Some clones in this sample may be carry-over from other donors' samples. The chain couples TRBV7-2 to TRBJ2-7, with a tentative D call TRBD1 (6 bases). The CDR3 loop reads CASSLSPTGYEQYL. The CDR3 DNA is TGTGCCAGCAGCTTATCTCCTACAGGGTACGAGCAGTACCTC.